The sequence of this T cell receptor (beta chain) was determined in a study of PD-1 blockade in classical Hodgkin lymphoma. Study at large: A 3 mg/kg intravenous dose of nivolumab was received by patients every 2 weeks.

The time point: cycle 4 day 1 (C4D1), after less than seven weeks of nivolumab. Relapse was seen in all patients after autologous stem cell transplantation, and brentuximab vedotin exposure was variable. The table came from immunoSEQ multiplex PCR; TCRdb's copy has only in-frame clones and leaves some out. The repertoire holds approximately 84,000 clones, with 75% to 85% as singletons. Study-level findings and limits: Complete responders' baseline diversity resembled that of newly diagnosed patients. Healthy donors were reported to have higher baseline TCR diversity than newly diagnosed patients. Factors driving the repertoire differences, possibly disease activity or prior therapy, remain undefined.

This clone was seen once. Its antigen is not identified. CDR1 SSHAT and CDR2 FNYEAQ come from the germline V gene (reference sequence). This CDR3 comprises 19 residues. V lost 5 bases to trimming and J lost 7 bases; unmatched junction nucleotides: 18. Sequenced material: peripheral blood mononuclear cells (PBMCs), taken before the fourth cycle of nivolumab. The TCR was taken from a human donor with classical Hodgkin lymphoma. V gene TRBV7-7 combines with J gene TRBJ2-2; 11 bases are shared with TRBD2. CDR3 in DNA: TGTGCCAGCAGCCCCAGTCCAAGGCTAGCGGGAGGCCGGGGCGGGGAGCTGTTTTTT. Its translation: CASSPSPRLAGGRGGELFF.